The 29 T cell receptor beta chains below come from one sample, sequenced in a study of cytomegalovirus exposure and HLA in healthy donors. PCR used 60 Vbeta primers and 13 Jbeta primers. The data were produced by immunoSEQ multiplex PCR, yet TCRdb's version contains in-frame clones alone and is incomplete. In the table there are 150,000 to 250,000 clones, roughly 72% of which are singletons. The specimen was PBMCs. The receptors shown here come from a man aged 25-40 years in good health and CMV-seronegative.

The chain links TRBV1 to TRBJ2-2; the DNA was not compared with TRBD2, the D call given in the table. TRBV1 is an annotated pseudogene. This CDR3 contains 19 residues. This CDR3 is CTSSQGRTSGSYPSGELFF. The CDR3 nucleotides are TGCACCAGCAGCCAAGGAAGGACTAGCGGGTCCTACCCCTCCGGGGAGCTGTTTTTT.

The V gene is TRBV12-5, the J gene TRBJ2-3; maybe TRBD1 (5 bases). CDR1 is LGHNT, CDR2 FRNRAP, per germline. V gave up 0 bases and J gave up 6 bases, with 10 bases separating them. This CDR3 is built from 14 residues. The CDR3 spells CASGLVRDSDTQYF. The CDR3 coding sequence is TGTGCTAGTGGTTTGGTACGAGACAGTGATACGCAGTATTTT.

This chain connects TRBV4-2 to TRBJ2-5; 8 nucleotides align to TRBD1. Germline V gene data show CDR1 as LGHNA and CDR2 as YNFKEQ. The CDR3 consists of 14 residues. V shed 1 base and J 11 bases; nucleotides not matched to a gene: 9. CDR3 nucleotide sequence: TGTGCCAGCAGCCAAGTCCAGGGGGCGGATGAGCAGTACTTC. Protein: CASSQVQGADEQYF.

The chain uses TRBV7-2 and TRBJ2-7, with D possibly being TRBD1 (5 bases). Trimming removed 5 bases at V and 4 bases at J, with 6 bases between. There are 11 residues in the CDR3. Germline CDR1 reads SGHTA; CDR2 reads FQGNSA. The CDR3 region is CASSPGYEQYF. Here the CDR3 DNA reads TGTGCCAGCAGCCCAGGGTACGAGCAGTACTTC.

The chain joins TRBV4-1 to TRBJ2-1, with a weak D call TRBD2 (6 bases). The CDR3 totals 17 residues. Germline values: CDR1 MGHRA, CDR2 YSYEKL. V lost 0 bases, J lost 2 bases, and 14 bases lay in between. CDR3 region: CASSQEYSGPTYNEQFF. CDR3 nucleotide sequence: TGCGCCAGCAGCCAAGAATATAGCGGACCTACCTACAATGAGCAGTTCTTC.

The J gene is TRBJ2-7, the V gene TRBV15; a weak D match, TRBD1 (6 bases). The CDR3 covers 14 residues. The germline V gene has CDR1 LNHNV and CDR2 YYDKDF (reference sequence). V shed 3 bases and J shed 2 bases, with 11 bases lying between them. CDR3 DNA sequence: TGTGCCACCAGCAGTTTGACAGGTGCCTACGAGCAGTACTTC. It translates to CATSSLTGAYEQYF.

J is TRBJ2-7 and V is TRBV10-3, with a tentative D call TRBD1 (6 bases). Trimming left V 7 bases short and J 5 bases short, with 21 bases between. The CDR3 runs to 15 residues. The germline gives CDR1 ENHRY, CDR2 SYGVKD. In DNA form, the CDR3 reads TGTGCCATCACCGGAATGGGGGCGAAGGGAAACGAGCAGTACTTC. This codes for CAITGMGAKGNEQYF.

This chain joins TRBV30 and TRBJ1-2; maybe TRBD1 (5 bases). From germline, CDR1 is GTSNPN and CDR2 SVGIG (reference sequence). V lost 5 bases to trimming and J lost 2 bases, with 15 bases between them. The CDR3 has 14 amino acids. CDR3 sequence: CAWDIGGVNYGYTF. The CDR3 DNA is TGTGCCTGGGACATTGGGGGGGTGAACTATGGCTACACCTTC.

This clone was found a few times. This sequence joins TRBV6-1 and TRBJ2-5; possible D gene TRBD2, 6 bases. CDR3 length equals 14 residues. Trimming shortened V by 7 bases and J by 5 bases, and 17 bases separated the two germline ends. From germline, CDR1 is MNHNS and CDR2 SASEGT. The CDR3 DNA follows: TGTGCCAGCACCCCTTGGGGAGGTGAGGAGACCCAGTACTTC. Translated: CASTPWGGEETQYF.

The V and J genes are TRBV6-1 and TRBJ1-1, with 9 nucleotides matching TRBD1. The CDR3 runs to 15 residues. Unmatched junction bases numbered 7, after V lost 2 bases and J lost 6 bases. Germline V CDR1 and CDR2: MNHNS, SASEGT. CDR3 sequence: CASSELYRGRAEAFF. The CDR3 bases are TGTGCCAGCAGTGAACTCTACAGGGGGCGCGCTGAAGCTTTCTTT.

V and J are TRBV7-9 and TRBJ2-7, with 7 bases fitting TRBD1. V lost 6 bases and J lost 6; bases outside the gene matches: 8. Germline CDR1 and CDR2: SEHNR and FQNEAQ (reference sequence). The CDR3 extends over 13 amino acids. The CDR3 loop reads CASSPDRVSEQYF. The CDR3 DNA is TGTGCCAGCAGTCCAGACAGGGTTAGCGAGCAGTACTTC. The variable domain in full, with the rest retrieved from reference TRBV7-9 and TRBJ2-7, is DTGVSQNPRHKITKRGQNVTFRCDPISEHNRLYWYRQTLGQGPEFLTYFQNEAQLEKSRLLSDRFSAERPKGSFSTLEIQRTEQGDSAMYLCASSPDRVSEQYFGPGTRLTVT.

This clone was seen only a few times. CDR3 amino acids: CASSYTSGTGISTIYF. The CDR3 DNA is TGTGCCAGCAGTTACACTTCCGGGACAGGAATATCCACCATATATTTT. The rearrangement uses TRBV6-5 and TRBJ1-3, with TRBD1 identical over 8 bases. The CDR3 runs to 16 residues. V lost 2 bases and J lost 9; bases outside the gene matches: 12. Looked up from germline, CDR1 is MNHEY and CDR2 is SVGAGI.

The gene calls are TRBV19 and TRBJ1-5, with TRBD1 matching 9 bases. The germline CDR1 and CDR2 sequences are LNHDA and SQIVND (reference sequence). The CDR3 is 17 amino acids. Trimming took 6 bases from V and 4 from J; bases not matched to a gene: 13. The CDR3 loop is CASRVGQGRFSNQPQHF. The CDR3 coding sequence is TGTGCCAGTAGGGTGGGACAGGGACGGTTCTCGAATCAGCCCCAGCATTTT.

The rearrangement joins TRBV27 to TRBJ2-7; maybe TRBD2 (6 bases). The CDR3 is 13 residues long. The ends were cut back, 5 bases at V and 6 bases at J, with 14 bases in the middle. Germline assignment: CDR1 MNHEY and CDR2 SMNVEV (reference sequence). CDR3 DNA: TGTGCCAGCAGTACAGGACCGCGGGGCGAGCAGTACTTC. It translates to CASSTGPRGEQYF.

The genes are TRBV7-9 and TRBJ2-1, with 11 bases fitting TRBD2. CDR1 and CDR2 (germline): SEHNR, FQNEAQ (reference sequence). Trimming cost V 5 bases and J 8 bases; bases outside gene matches: 11. The CDR3 has 16 amino acids. CDR3 DNA sequence: TGTGCCAGCAGCCCCTGGGCTAGCGGGAGGTCGTATGAGCAGTTCTTC. Protein: CASSPWASGRSYEQFF.

This clone was picked up one time. V and J are TRBV5-4 and TRBJ1-6; no reliable D call. The CDR3 spans 15 residues. The germline V and J ends were trimmed by 0 bases and 8 bases, with 12 bases remaining between them. CDR1 is SGHNT and CDR2 is YYREEE in the germline V gene (reference sequence). CDR3 nucleotide sequence: TGTGCCAGCAGCTTGGGTTGGGGAGTAGATTCACCCCTCCACTTT. This gives the protein CASSLGWGVDSPLHF.

The V gene is TRBV28, the J gene TRBJ2-7; possibly TRBD2 for D (6 bases). Germline CDR1 and CDR2: MDHEN and SYDVKM. This CDR3 is built from 17 residues. Trimming pared 6 bases from V and 0 bases from J, leaving 21 bases between. This CDR3 is CASRPSPGGIHSYEQYF. The CDR3 DNA is TGTGCCAGCAGGCCTAGTCCTGGGGGGATACACTCCTACGAGCAGTACTTC.

This clone occurred once. The V gene is TRBV6-5, the J gene TRBJ2-7, with 7 bases lining up with TRBD1. Trimming removed 6 bases from V and 5 bases from J; junction bases left unmatched: 7. The CDR3 contains 13 residues. Per the germline V gene, CDR1 is MNHEY and CDR2 is SVGAGI. CDR3 DNA: TGTGCCAGCAGCCGACAGGGTTTGGACGAGCAGTACTTC. Amino acid sequence: CASSRQGLDEQYF.

This clone was recorded a few times. This chain joins TRBV6-1 and TRBJ1-3, with D tentatively TRBD1 (6 bases). The CDR3 extends over 15 amino acids. Germline CDR1 reads MNHNS; CDR2 reads SASEGT. V lost 6 bases to trimming and J lost 1 base, with 13 bases between them. The CDR3 DNA sequence: TGTGCCAGCAGCGAGAGAGACAGGTCTGGAAACACCATATATTTT. This encodes CASSERDRSGNTIYF.

This clone was picked up one time. The chain carries TRBV11-3 and TRBJ2-7, with a weak D call TRBD1 (6 bases). V was shortened by 4 bases and J by 2 bases, with 9 bases between the two germline ends. CDR1 and CDR2 (germline): SGHNT, YENEEA. The CDR3 has 13 amino acids. The CDR3 DNA follows: TGTGCCAGCAGCTCGGACAGCCCCTACGAGCAGTACTTC. Amino acids: CASSSDSPYEQYF.

This clone was detected a few times. The chain links TRBV6-6 to TRBJ2-6; D gene ambiguous. V dropped 4 bases and J dropped 1 base, with 8 bases sitting between them. Germline loops: CDR1 MNHNY, CDR2 SVGAGI (reference sequence). The CDR3 extends over 15 amino acids. As DNA, the CDR3 is TGTGCCAGCAGTTCTAGGCCTTCTGGGGCCAACGTCCTGACTTTC. Residues: CASSSRPSGANVLTF.

The sample holds a few counts of this clone. The V and J genes are TRBV5-4 and TRBJ2-1; 8 nucleotides align to TRBD2. The V and J ends lost 3 bases and 2 bases, in that order; junction bases with no gene match: 4. Per germline, CDR1 SGHNT and CDR2 YYREEE (reference sequence). The CDR3 covers 15 residues. The CDR3 loop is CASSYEREPYNEQFF. CDR3 in DNA: TGTGCCAGCAGCTACGAGCGGGAGCCCTACAATGAGCAGTTCTTC.

This chain uses TRBV7-9 with TRBJ2-7, with 8 bases that match TRBD1. The trim removed 1 base at V and 4 bases at J, leaving 6 bases unmatched. Per the germline V gene, CDR1 is SEHNR and CDR2 is FQNEAQ (reference sequence). CDR3 size: 15 residues. The CDR3 DNA follows: TGTGCCAGCAGCTTAGTAGAGCAGGGGGCTTACGAGCAGTACTTC. Protein product: CASSLVEQGAYEQYF.

This clone was seen more than once but under ten times. This rearrangement joins TRBV11-2 to TRBJ2-7; D perhaps matches TRBD2 (5 bases). Looked up from germline, CDR1 is SGHAT and CDR2 is FQNNGV. The CDR3 loop spans 14 amino acids. V lost 8 bases to trimming and J lost 0 bases, with 14 bases between them. CDR3 DNA: TGTGCCAGCGCTGGGAGTTTGCCCTCCTACGAGCAGTACTTC. It translates to CASAGSLPSYEQYF.

The chain uses TRBV29-1 and TRBJ2-1; D is perhaps TRBD2 (5 bases). The germline V gene encodes CDR1 SQVTM and CDR2 ANQGSEA. This CDR3 comprises 15 residues. V was cut by 7 bases and J by 5 bases, with 21 bases left in between. CDR3 coding DNA: TGCAGCGCCACTGGACTGACGAGGAGCCACAATGAGCAGTTCTTC. Encoded protein: CSATGLTRSHNEQFF.

This clone was seen once. This chain links TRBV4-1 with TRBJ2-7; TRBD2 might be the D (5 bases). The CDR3 sequence is 15 residues long. V was cut by 4 bases and J by 0 bases, with 13 bases left in between. Germline V lookup: CDR1 MGHRA, CDR2 YSYEKL. The CDR3 DNA reads as TGCGCCAGCAGCCCGAGCGGAGGTCTCTCCTACGAGCAGTACTTC. Translated: CASSPSGGLSYEQYF.

The rearrangement uses TRBV5-1 and TRBJ2-7; D possibly corresponds to TRBD1 (5 bases). CDR1 and CDR2 from the germline V gene are SGHRS and YFSETQ. Trimming took off 1 base at V and 2 bases at J, with 16 bases between the two ends. This CDR3 region has 16 residues. In DNA, the CDR3 is TGCGCCAGCAGCTTGTTCGGACAAGGGGCAACCTACGAGCAGTACTTC. It codes for CASSLFGQGATYEQYF.

This chain links TRBV5-8 with TRBJ2-6; 7 bases map to TRBD1. CDR1 and CDR2 (germline): SGHTS, YDEGEE. The CDR3 runs to 16 residues. With 3 bases clipped from V and 2 bases from J, the junction kept 5 bases outside the gene matches. CDR3 sequence (DNA): TGTGCCAGCAGCTCCGACAGGGTCGCTGGGGCCAACGTCCTGACTTTC. The encoded protein is CASSSDRVAGANVLTF.

The chain uses TRBV9 and TRBJ2-7; tentative D call: TRBD2 (6 bases). The CDR3 contains 14 residues. Trimming pared 0 bases from V and 4 bases from J, leaving 11 bases between. Germline lookup yields CDR1 SGDLS and CDR2 YYNGEE. The CDR3 region has the DNA TGTGCCAGCAGCGTAGGGAGTCTAGCGTACGAGCAGTACTTC. Amino acids: CASSVGSLAYEQYF.